Listed below are T cell receptor beta chains from one sample, sequenced in a study of T cell repertoires in cytomegalovirus infection. TCRdb reprocessed the reads via MiXCR and lists one record per CDR3 protein. This sample carries some 320,000 distinct CDR3 sequences, around a tenth of them seen once, and the ten largest clones take roughly 4.5%. The sample comprised PBMCs. Receptor source: a human donor in good health (CMV status not recorded). Some clones in this sample may be carry-over from other donors' samples. The CDR3 runs from the conserved cysteine through the conserved F or W. A D gene is named only where the DNA matches it firmly. Expanded clones get a size class; other rows say once, few or many, or leave the size out.

j_gene	abundance	v_gene	d_gene	CDR3nt	CDR3aa
TRBJ1-6	many	TRBV7-2	.	TGTGCCAGCAGCTTAGAGGGGGTCCCTCTCCTCCACTTT	CASSLEGVPLLHF
TRBJ2-7	few	TRBV18	.	TGTGCCAGCTCACAGGGGGTCCTCCCCTACTACGAGCAGTACTTC	CASSQGVLPYYEQYF
TRBJ2-7	many	TRBV7-2	TRBD1	TGTGCCAGCAGCTTAGGGTGGGGTAGGGGGCCCTACGAGCAGTACTTC	CASSLGWGRGPYEQYF
TRBJ1-5	.	TRBV7-6	.	TGTGCCAGCAGCTTAGGGGAGGCCCAGCATTTT	CASSLGEAQHF
TRBJ2-7	few	TRBV20-1	TRBD2	TGCAGTGCTCAGCGGACTAGCGGCTCCTACGAGCAGTACTTC	CSAQRTSGSYEQYF
TRBJ2-7	few	TRBV11-2	.	TGTGCCAGCAGCTTAGACCAGAACTACTACGAGCAGTACTTC	CASSLDQNYYEQYF
TRBJ1-4	.	TRBV4-3	TRBD1	TGCGCCAGCAGCCAGGGGGACAGAGATAATGAAAAACTGTTTTTT	CASSQGDRDNEKLFF
TRBJ2-2	many	TRBV7-2	TRBD2	TGTGCCAGCAGCTCTGGGACTAGCGCGGTCTCCGGGGAGCTGTTTTTT	CASSSGTSAVSGELFF
TRBJ1-1	many	TRBV12-3/TRBV12-4	.	TGTGCCAGCAGTTTAGCAGGGCGGACTGAAGCTTTCTTT	CASSLAGRTEAFF
TRBJ2-7	.	TRBV7-2	.	TGTGCCAGCAGCTCTGGGGGCGCGAACTACGAGCAGTACTTC	CASSSGGANYEQYF
TRBJ2-1	many	TRBV7-2	TRBD2	TGTGCCAGCAGCTTTACAAGGCTGACTACAGCGGGAGGAGATGAGCAGTTCTTC	CASSFTRLTTAGGDEQFF
TRBJ2-7	few	TRBV9	TRBD2	TGTGCCAGCAGCGTCAGAGCGGGAGCCCCCTACGAGCAGTACTTC	CASSVRAGAPYEQYF
TRBJ1-5	few	TRBV7-2	.	TGTGCCAGCAGCCCGGGAGGGGATAGCAATCAGCCCCAGCATTTT	CASSPGGDSNQPQHF
TRBJ2-7	many	TRBV7-6	TRBD2	TGTGCCAGCAGCTTTCTAGCGGGCACCTACGAGCAGTACTTC	CASSFLAGTYEQYF
TRBJ2-3	many	TRBV6-1	.	TGTGCCAGCAGTAGGGACCCGGCAGATACGCAGTATTTT	CASSRDPADTQYF
TRBJ1-6	.	TRBV7-9	TRBD1	TGTGCCAGCAGCCCCGAGGGGGCTAATTCACCCCTCCACTTT	CASSPEGANSPLHF
TRBJ2-5	.	TRBV6-2/TRBV6-3	.	TGTGCCAGCCTACGATCGGGGGAGACCCAGTACTTC	CASLRSGETQYF
TRBJ2-1	.	TRBV29-1	TRBD2	TGCAGCGTTGAAGGGAGACTAGCGGGAAATGAGCAGTTCTTC	CSVEGRLAGNEQFF
TRBJ2-2	.	TRBV19	TRBD1	TGTGCCAGTAGGGACAGGGAAAACACCGGGGAGCTGTTTTTT	CASRDRENTGELFF
TRBJ2-7	many	TRBV27	.	TGTGCCAGCAGTTTCATCGGGCAGGACTACGAGCAGTACTTC	CASSFIGQDYEQYF
TRBJ2-3	few	TRBV7-2	.	TGTGCCAGCATCCCCGTTTCGGGGGCTCGCACAGATACGCAGTATTTT	CASIPVSGARTDTQYF
TRBJ2-7	few	TRBV7-2	.	TGTGCCAGCAGCTTAGCTGGGACTGTGGGCTCAGAGCAGTACTTC	CASSLAGTVGSEQYF
TRBJ1-5	few	TRBV20-1	TRBD1	TGCAGTGCCCTTGACAGGGGGCACATCAATCAGCCCCAGCATTTT	CSALDRGHINQPQHF
TRBJ1-1	once	TRBV20-1	.	TGCAGTGCGAGCGAAGGCACGAACACTGAAGCTTTCTTT	CSASEGTNTEAFF
TRBJ2-5	many	TRBV6-2/TRBV6-3	TRBD1	TGTGCCAGCAGTTACTACCATCGGACAGGGGGTATTGAGGAGACCCAGTACTTC	CASSYYHRTGGIEETQYF
TRBJ1-3	many	TRBV7-2	.	TGTGCCAGCAGCTTAGGAGGAGGGAGCTACCCTGGAAACACCATATATTTT	CASSLGGGSYPGNTIYF
TRBJ2-2	.	TRBV28	.	TGTGCCAGCAGTTTACGCAGAAACACCGGGGAGCTGTTTTTT	CASSLRRNTGELFF
TRBJ1-5	.	TRBV12-3/TRBV12-4	TRBD1	TGTGCCAGCAGCCCCGCCGGAGGGGGCGGCAATCAGACCCAGCATTTT	CASSPAGGGGNQTQHF
TRBJ1-1	few	TRBV6-2/TRBV6-3	.	TGTGCCAGCAGAAAACAGGGAGAGAGCGCTGAAGCTTTCTTT	CASRKQGESAEAFF
TRBJ2-3	.	TRBV4-1	.	TGCGCCAGCAGCCAAACACTAGGGTTGACAGATACGCAGTATTTT	CASSQTLGLTDTQYF
TRBJ2-3	many	TRBV7-8	.	TGTGCCAGCAGCTCCCAGGGGGGGTTGGGTGGTACGCAGTATTTT	CASSSQGGLGGTQYF
TRBJ2-2	.	TRBV6-2/TRBV6-3	.	TGTGCCAGCAGCCGCGGGACACACACCGGGGAGCTGTTTTTT	CASSRGTHTGELFF
TRBJ1-1	.	TRBV29-1	.	TGCAGCTGGGGGGGGGGTAACACTGAAGCTTTCTTT	CSWGGGNTEAFF
TRBJ2-5	.	TRBV28	.	TGTGCCAGCAGTTCCGCTCAGGTGGGCGGGGAGACCCAGTACTTC	CASSSAQVGGETQYF
TRBJ1-5	many	TRBV20-1	.	TGCAGTGCTAGAACATCCGGGTATAGCAATCAGCCCCAGCATTTT	CSARTSGYSNQPQHF
TRBJ2-7	few	TRBV7-3	.	TGTGCCAGCAGCGTCGGGGCGTCCTACGAGCAGTACTTC	CASSVGASYEQYF
TRBJ2-1	.	TRBV4-1	TRBD2	TGCGCCAGCAGCCAGCCCACTCGGGGGGGCAATGAGCAGTTCTTC	CASSQPTRGGNEQFF
TRBJ1-6	few	TRBV7-2	TRBD1	TGTGCCAGCAGCCCGTGGACAGGGAGACGGTCACCCCTCCACTTT	CASSPWTGRRSPLHF
TRBJ2-7	.	TRBV20-1	TRBD2	TGCAGTGCCATCCTCTATCGACTAGCGGGGGGGCACGAGCAGTACTTC	CSAILYRLAGGHEQYF
TRBJ2-2	many	TRBV7-2	.	TGTGCCAGCAGCTTTAGGGTGAGGACCGGGGAGCTGTTTTTT	CASSFRVRTGELFF
TRBJ1-1	.	TRBV12-3/TRBV12-4	.	TGTGCCAGCAAGTTAACCGGGACAGAAGCTTTCTTT	CASKLTGTEAFF
TRBJ1-5	many	TRBV19	.	TGTGCCAGTAGTATGATCGACGGACCTAATCAGCCCCAGCATTTT	CASSMIDGPNQPQHF
TRBJ2-5	.	TRBV7-2	TRBD2	TGTGCCAGCAGCTGGGGGGTGGTAGCGGGGGCAGGGGAGACCCAGTACTTC	CASSWGVVAGAGETQYF
TRBJ2-5	.	TRBV4-3	.	TGCGCCAGCAGCCAAGCCTGGGGACAAGAGACCCAGTACTTC	CASSQAWGQETQYF
TRBJ2-1	many	TRBV6-2/TRBV6-3	TRBD2	TGTGCCAGCAGAAGTAACGATTTACTAGCGGGGGGGCTTAAGTCCTACAATGAGCAGTTCTTC	CASRSNDLLAGGLKSYNEQFF
TRBJ2-2	few	TRBV6-5	.	TGTGCCAGCAGTTATAGTAGCGGCGCGAACACCGGGGAGCTGTTTTTT	CASSYSSGANTGELFF
TRBJ2-1	.	TRBV6-2/TRBV6-3	TRBD2	TGTGCCAGCAGTTACGGGGGGACTAGCGGGAGAAAAAAAAATGAGCAGTTCTTC	CASSYGGTSGRKKNEQFF
TRBJ1-5	.	TRBV15	TRBD1	TGTGCCACCAGCCCTGGACAGGGGGTAAATCAGCCCCAGCATTTT	CATSPGQGVNQPQHF
TRBJ1-6	many	TRBV7-8	.	TGTGCCAGCAGCTTAACCTCAGGAAGCAATTCACCCCTCCACTTT	CASSLTSGSNSPLHF
TRBJ1-3	few	TRBV12-3/TRBV12-4	TRBD1	TGTGCCAGCATCCCGGGACAGCAAAACACCATATATTTT	CASIPGQQNTIYF
TRBJ2-7	many	TRBV7-6	.	TGTGCCAGCAGCCCAAACCAGTTGCCGACCTACGAGCAGTACTTC	CASSPNQLPTYEQYF